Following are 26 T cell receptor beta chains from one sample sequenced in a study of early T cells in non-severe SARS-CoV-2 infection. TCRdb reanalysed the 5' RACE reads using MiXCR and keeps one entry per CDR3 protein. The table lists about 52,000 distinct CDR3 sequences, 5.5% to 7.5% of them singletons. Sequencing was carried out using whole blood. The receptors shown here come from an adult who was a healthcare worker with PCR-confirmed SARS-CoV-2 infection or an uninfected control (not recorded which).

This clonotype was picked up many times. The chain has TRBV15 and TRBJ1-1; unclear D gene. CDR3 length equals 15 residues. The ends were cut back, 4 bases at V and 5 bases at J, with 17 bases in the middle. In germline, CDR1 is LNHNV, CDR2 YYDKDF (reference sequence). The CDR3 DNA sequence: TGTGCCACCAGCACAACGGACGGGGTTCGGACTGAAGCTTTCTTT. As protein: CATSTTDGVRTEAFF.

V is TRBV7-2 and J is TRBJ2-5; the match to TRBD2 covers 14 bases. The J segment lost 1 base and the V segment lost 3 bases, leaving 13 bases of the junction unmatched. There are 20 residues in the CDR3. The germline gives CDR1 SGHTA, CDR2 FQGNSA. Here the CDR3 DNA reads TGTGCCAGCAGCTTCCCCGGGACTAGCGGGGGTCCTCGAATCCAAGAGACCCAGTACTTC. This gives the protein CASSFPGTSGGPRIQETQYF.

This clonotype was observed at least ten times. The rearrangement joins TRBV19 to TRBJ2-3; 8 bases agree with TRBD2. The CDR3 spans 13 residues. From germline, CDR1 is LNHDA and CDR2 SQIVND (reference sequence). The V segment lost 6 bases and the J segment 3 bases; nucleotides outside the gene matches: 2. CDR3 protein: CASSRLATDTQYF. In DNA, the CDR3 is TGTGCCAGTAGCAGACTAGCGACAGATACGCAGTATTTT.

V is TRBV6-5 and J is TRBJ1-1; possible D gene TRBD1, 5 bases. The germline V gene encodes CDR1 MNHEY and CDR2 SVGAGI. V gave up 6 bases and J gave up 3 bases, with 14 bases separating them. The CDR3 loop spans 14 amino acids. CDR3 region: CASRQETVYTEAFF. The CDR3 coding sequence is TGTGCCAGCAGGCAAGAGACAGTTTACACTGAAGCTTTCTTT.

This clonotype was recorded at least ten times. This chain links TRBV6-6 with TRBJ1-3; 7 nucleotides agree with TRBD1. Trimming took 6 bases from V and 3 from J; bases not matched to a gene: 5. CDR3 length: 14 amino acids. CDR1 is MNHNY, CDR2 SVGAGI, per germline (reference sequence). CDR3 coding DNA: TGTGCCAGCAGACCACAGGGGAATGGAAACACCATATATTTT. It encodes CASRPQGNGNTIYF.

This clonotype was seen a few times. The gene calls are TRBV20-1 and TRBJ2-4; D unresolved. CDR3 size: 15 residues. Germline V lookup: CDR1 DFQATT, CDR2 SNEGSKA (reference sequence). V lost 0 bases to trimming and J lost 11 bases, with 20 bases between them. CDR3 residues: CSAREMGSPVDLQYF. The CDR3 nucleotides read TGCAGTGCTAGAGAAATGGGGTCCCCTGTGGACCTTCAGTACTTC.

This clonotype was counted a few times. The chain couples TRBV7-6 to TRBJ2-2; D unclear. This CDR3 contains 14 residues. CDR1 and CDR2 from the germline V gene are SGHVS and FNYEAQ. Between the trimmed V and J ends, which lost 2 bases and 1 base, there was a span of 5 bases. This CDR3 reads CASSLPENTGELFF. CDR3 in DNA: TGTGCCAGCAGCTTACCGGAGAACACCGGGGAGCTGTTTTTT.

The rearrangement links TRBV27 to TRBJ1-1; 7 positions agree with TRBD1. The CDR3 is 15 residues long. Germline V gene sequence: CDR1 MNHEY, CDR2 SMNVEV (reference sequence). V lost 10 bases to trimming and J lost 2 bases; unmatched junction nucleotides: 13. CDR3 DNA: TGTGCCACCAGGGGGTCTGCGGGAACAAACACTGAAGCTTTCTTT. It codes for CATRGSAGTNTEAFF.

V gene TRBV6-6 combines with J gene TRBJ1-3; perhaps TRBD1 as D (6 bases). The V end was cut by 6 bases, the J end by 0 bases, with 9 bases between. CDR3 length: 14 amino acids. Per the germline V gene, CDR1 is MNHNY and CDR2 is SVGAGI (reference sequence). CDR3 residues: CASRLQGSGNTIYF. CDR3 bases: TGTGCCAGCAGATTACAGGGCTCTGGAAACACCATATATTTT.

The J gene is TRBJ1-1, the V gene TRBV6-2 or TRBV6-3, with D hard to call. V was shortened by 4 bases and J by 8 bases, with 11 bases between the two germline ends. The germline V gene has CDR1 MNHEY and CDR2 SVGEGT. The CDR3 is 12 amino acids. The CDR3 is CASSSRLREAFF. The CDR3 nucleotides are TGTGCCAGCAGTTCCCGCTTAAGAGAAGCTTTCTTT.

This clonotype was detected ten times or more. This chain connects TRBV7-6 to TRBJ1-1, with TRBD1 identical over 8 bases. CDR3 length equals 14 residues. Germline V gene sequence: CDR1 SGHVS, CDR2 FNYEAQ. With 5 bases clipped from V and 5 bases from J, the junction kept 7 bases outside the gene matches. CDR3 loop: CASSTTGGVTEAFF. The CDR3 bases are TGTGCCAGCAGCACTACAGGGGGAGTTACTGAAGCTTTCTTT.

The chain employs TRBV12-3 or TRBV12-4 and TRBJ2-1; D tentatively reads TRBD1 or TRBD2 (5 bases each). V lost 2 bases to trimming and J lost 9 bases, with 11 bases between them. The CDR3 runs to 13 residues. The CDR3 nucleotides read TGTGCCAGCAGTTTAACCGGGGCCGGTGAGCAGTTCTTC. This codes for CASSLTGAGEQFF.

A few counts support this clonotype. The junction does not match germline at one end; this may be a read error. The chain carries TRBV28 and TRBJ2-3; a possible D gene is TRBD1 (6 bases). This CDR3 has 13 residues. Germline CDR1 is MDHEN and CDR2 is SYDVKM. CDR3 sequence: CAGRVQGTDTQYF. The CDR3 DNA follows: TGTGCCGGCAGGGTCCAGGGGACAGATACGCAGTATTTT.

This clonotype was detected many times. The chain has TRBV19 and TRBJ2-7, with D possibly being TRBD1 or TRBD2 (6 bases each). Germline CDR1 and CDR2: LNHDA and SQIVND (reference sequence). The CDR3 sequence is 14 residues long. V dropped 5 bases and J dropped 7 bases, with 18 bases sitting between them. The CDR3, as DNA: TGTGCCAGTAGTCCCAGGGGAGGTTCTGCAGAGCAGTACTTC. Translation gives CASSPRGGSAEQYF.

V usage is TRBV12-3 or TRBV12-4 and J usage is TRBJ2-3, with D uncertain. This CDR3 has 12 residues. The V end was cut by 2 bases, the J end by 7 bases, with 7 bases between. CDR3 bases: TGTGCCAGCAGTTTACCCGCGCATACGCAGTATTTT. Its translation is CASSLPAHTQYF.

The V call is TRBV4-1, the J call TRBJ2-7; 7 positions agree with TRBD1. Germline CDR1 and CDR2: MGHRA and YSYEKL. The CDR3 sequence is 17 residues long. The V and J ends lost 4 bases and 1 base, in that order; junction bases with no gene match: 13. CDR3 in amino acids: CASSPDQTGTVSYEQYF. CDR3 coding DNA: TGCGCCAGCAGCCCCGATCAGACCGGGACAGTGTCCTACGAGCAGTACTTC.

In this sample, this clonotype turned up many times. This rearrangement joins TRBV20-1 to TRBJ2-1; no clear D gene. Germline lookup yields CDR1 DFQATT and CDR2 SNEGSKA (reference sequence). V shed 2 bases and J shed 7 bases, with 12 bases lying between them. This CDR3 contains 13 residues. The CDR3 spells CSARSDERNEQFF. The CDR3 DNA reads TGCAGTGCTAGAAGTGACGAGCGTAATGAGCAGTTCTTC.

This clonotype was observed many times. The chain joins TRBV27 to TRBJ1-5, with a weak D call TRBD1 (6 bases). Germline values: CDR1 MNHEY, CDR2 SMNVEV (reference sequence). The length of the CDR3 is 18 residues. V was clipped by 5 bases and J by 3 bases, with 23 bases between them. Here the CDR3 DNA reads TGTGCCAGCAGTCAAGAGAGCCGGACAGCTTTCGCCAATCAGCCCCAGCATTTT. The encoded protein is CASSQESRTAFANQPQHF.

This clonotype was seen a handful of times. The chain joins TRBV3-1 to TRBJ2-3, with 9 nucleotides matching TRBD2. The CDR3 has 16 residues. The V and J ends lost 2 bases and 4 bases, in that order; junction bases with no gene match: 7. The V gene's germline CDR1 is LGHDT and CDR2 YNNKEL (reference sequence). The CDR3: CASSQIGGGAADTQYF. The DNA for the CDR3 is TGTGCCAGCAGCCAAATCGGCGGGGGGGCCGCAGATACGCAGTATTTT.

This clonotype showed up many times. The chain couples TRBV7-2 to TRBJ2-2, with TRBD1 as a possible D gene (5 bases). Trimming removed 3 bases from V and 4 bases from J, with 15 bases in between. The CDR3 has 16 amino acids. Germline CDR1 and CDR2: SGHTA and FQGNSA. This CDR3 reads CASSFDTGYVTGELFF. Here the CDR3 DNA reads TGTGCCAGCAGCTTTGACACAGGATACGTCACCGGGGAGCTGTTTTTT.

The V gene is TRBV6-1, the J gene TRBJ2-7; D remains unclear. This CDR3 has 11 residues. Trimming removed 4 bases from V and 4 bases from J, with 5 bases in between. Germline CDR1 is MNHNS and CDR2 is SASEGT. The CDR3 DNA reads TGTGCCAGCAGTGTTGGGTACGAGCAGTACTTC. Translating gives CASSVGYEQYF.

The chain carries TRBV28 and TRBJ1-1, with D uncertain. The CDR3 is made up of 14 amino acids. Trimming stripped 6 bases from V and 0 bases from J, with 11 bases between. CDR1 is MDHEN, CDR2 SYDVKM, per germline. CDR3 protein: CASRTISMNTEAFF. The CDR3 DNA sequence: TGTGCCAGCAGAACCATCAGCATGAACACTGAAGCTTTCTTT.

CDR3 coding DNA: TGTGCCAGCAGTTTAGCGGGGCAACGAGGCTACAATGAGCAGTTCTTC. It is translated as CASSLAGQRGYNEQFF. V is TRBV12-3 or TRBV12-4 and J is TRBJ2-1; possibly TRBD1 for D (5 bases). This CDR3 region has 16 residues. The V and J ends lost 0 bases and 3 bases respectively, with 12 bases between them.

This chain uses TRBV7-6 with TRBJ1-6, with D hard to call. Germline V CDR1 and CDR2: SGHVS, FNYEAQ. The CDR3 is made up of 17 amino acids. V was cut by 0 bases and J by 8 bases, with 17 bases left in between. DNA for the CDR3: TGTGCCAGCAGCTTAGCGTCTACGACACGGAAAGATTCACCCCTCCACTTT. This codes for CASSLASTTRKDSPLHF.

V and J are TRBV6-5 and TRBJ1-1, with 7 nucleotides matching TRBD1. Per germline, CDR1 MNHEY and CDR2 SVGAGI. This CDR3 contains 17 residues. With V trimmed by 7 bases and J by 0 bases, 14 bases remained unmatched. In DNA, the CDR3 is TGTGCCAGCACCGGCAACAGGGGCACAAAAATGAACACTGAAGCTTTCTTT. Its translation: CASTGNRGTKMNTEAFF.

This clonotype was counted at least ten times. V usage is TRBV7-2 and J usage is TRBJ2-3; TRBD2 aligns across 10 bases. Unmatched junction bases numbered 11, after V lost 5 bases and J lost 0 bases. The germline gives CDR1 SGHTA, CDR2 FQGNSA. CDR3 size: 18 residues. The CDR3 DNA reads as TGTGCCAGCAGCACGAGGACTAGCGGCGGGGCTAGCACAGATACGCAGTATTTT. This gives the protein CASSTRTSGGASTDTQYF.